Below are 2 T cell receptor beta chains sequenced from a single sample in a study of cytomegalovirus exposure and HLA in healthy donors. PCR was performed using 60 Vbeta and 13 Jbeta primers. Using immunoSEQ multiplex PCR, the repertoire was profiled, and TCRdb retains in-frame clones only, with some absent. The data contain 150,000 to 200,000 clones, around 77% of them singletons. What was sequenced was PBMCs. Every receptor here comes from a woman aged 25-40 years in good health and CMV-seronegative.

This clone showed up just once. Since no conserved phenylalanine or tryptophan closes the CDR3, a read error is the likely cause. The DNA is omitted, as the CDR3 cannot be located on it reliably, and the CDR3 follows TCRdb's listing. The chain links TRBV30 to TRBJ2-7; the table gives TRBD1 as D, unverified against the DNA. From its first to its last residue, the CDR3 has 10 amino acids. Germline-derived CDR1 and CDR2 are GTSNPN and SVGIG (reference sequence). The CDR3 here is CAWSRTGKWP.

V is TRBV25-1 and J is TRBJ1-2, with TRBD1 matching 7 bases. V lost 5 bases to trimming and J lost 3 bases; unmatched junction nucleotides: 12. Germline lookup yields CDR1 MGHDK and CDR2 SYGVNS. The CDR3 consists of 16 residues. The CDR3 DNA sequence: TGTGCCAGCAGTCCTTCCCCAGGGGGAAATGACTATGGCTACACCTTC. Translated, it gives CASSPSPGGNDYGYTF.